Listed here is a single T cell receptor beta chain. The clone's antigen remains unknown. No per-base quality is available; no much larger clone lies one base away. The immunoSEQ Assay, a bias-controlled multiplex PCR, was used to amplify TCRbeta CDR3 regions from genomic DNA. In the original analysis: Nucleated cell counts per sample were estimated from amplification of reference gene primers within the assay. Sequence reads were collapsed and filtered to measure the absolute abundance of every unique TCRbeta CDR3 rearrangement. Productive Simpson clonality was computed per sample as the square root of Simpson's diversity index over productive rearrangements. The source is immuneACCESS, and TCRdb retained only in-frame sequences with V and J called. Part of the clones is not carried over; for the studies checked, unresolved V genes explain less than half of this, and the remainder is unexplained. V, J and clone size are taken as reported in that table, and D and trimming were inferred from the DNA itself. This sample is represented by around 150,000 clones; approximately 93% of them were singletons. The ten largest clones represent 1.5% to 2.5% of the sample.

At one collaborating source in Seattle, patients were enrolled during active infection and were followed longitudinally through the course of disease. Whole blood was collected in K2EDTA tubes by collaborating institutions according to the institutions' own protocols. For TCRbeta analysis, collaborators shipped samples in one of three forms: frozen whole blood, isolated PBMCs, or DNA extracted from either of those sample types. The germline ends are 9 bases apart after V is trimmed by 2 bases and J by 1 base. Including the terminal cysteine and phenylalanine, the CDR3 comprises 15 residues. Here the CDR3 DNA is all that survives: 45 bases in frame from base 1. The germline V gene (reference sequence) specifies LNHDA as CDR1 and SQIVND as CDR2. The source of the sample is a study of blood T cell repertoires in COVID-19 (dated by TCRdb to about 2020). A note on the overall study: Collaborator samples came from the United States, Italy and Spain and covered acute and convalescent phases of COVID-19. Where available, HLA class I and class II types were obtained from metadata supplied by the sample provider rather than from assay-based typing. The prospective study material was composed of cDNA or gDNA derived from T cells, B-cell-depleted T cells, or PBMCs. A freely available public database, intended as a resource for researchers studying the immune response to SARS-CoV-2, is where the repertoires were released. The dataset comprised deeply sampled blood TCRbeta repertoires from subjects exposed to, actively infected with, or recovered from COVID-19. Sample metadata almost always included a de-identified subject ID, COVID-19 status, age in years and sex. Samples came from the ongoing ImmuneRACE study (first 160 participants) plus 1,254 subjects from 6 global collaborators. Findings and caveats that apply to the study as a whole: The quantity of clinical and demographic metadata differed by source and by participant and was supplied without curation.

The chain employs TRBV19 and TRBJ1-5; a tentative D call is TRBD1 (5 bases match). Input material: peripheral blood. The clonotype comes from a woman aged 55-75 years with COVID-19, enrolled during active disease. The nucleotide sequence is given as TGTGCCAGTAGTATAATACGACAGAGCAATCAGCCCCAGCATTTT. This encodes CASSIIRQSNQPQHF.